This record looks at one T cell receptor beta chain sequence and its context. Expressed TCRB transcripts were sequenced after all isolated RNA was converted to cDNA. TCRdb's table, derived via immunoSEQ multiplex PCR, lists solely in-frame clones and lacks some. Altogether about 620,000 clones are present, 15% to 19% being singletons, with the ten largest covering 0.09% to 0.095%. Germline V gene lookup returns CDR1 SQVTM and CDR2 ANQGSEA. The CDR3 length is 16 residues. With V trimmed by 4 bases and J by 7 bases, 16 bases remained unmatched. This record belongs to a study of beta chain features in type 1 diabetes. Across the study: Cell yields, age and gender were similar between patients and healthy donors.

The sequence came from a man between 18 and 29 years old in good health. The material sequenced was naive CD4+ T cells from blood. The chain links TRBV29-1 to TRBJ1-1; 9 nucleotides agree with TRBD1. The CDR3 DNA follows: TGCAGCGTTGGGGACCGGCCCGGGACAGGGTCAGGTGAAGCTTTCTTT. It is translated as CSVGDRPGTGSGEAFF. Supplemented by reference TRBV29-1 and TRBJ1-1, the full variable domain reads SAVISQKPSRDICQRGTSLTIQCQVDSQVTMMFWYRQQPGQSLTLIATANQGSEATYESGFVIDKFPISRPNLTFSTLTVSNMSPEDSSIYLCSVGDRPGTGSGEAFFGQGTRLTVV.